These 22 T cell receptor beta chains were sequenced from one sample in a study of CD8+ T cells in alopecia areata. Extracted RNA was reverse transcribed into cDNA, the sequencing template. Data came from immunoSEQ multiplex PCR; TCRdb stores just in-frame clones and leaves some out. The sample lists under 250,000 clones, 57% seen once, with roughly 0.47% in the top ten. Specimen: CD4+ T cells sorted from blood, collected at week 0. These TCRs come from a human donor with alopecia areata.

This chain connects TRBV6-5 to TRBJ1-2; D remains unclear. CDR3 length: 14 amino acids. The germline gives CDR1 MNHEY, CDR2 SVGAGI. Between the trimmed V and J ends, which lost 4 bases and 7 bases, there was a span of 16 bases. CDR3 sequence: CASSSKGLWGGYTF. CDR3 DNA sequence: TGTGCCAGCAGTTCCAAGGGCCTGTGGGGTGGCTACACCTTC.

The chain couples TRBV9 to TRBJ2-7; the D gene could be TRBD1 or TRBD2 (6 bases each). Trimming left V 3 bases short and J 0 bases short, with 13 bases between. The CDR3 sequence is 15 residues long. Germline loops: CDR1 SGDLS, CDR2 YYNGEE. The CDR3, as DNA: TGTGCCAGCAGCGCCCGGGGGCCGAGCTCCTACGAGCAGTACTTC. It specifies CASSARGPSSYEQYF.

J is TRBJ2-3 and V is TRBV30; tentatively, D is TRBD1 (5 bases). The CDR3 contains 13 residues. Germline CDR1 and CDR2: GTSNPN and SVGIG (reference sequence). With 1 base removed from V and 8 bases from J, the gap between germline ends came to 13 bases. The DNA of the CDR3 is TGTGCCTGGAGTGGAGTACAGGCTGGTACGCAGTATTTT. This translates into CAWSGVQAGTQYF.

The chain couples TRBV9 to TRBJ2-3, with D hard to call. CDR3 length: 16 amino acids. Between the trimmed V and J ends, which lost 0 bases and 1 base, there was a span of 12 bases. The germline V gene encodes CDR1 SGDLS and CDR2 YYNGEE. CDR3 sequence: CASSVGPARGTDTQYF. The CDR3 DNA is TGTGCCAGCAGCGTAGGCCCCGCCCGAGGCACAGATACGCAGTATTTT.

In DNA, the CDR3 is TGTGCCTGGAGCGACCACAGGTACACTGAAGCTTTCTTT. Translation: CAWSDHRYTEAFF. This rearrangement joins TRBV30 to TRBJ1-1, with D possibly matching TRBD1 (5 bases). The germline gives CDR1 GTSNPN, CDR2 SVGIG (reference sequence). The V and J ends lost 3 bases and 3 bases respectively, with 11 bases between them. CDR3 length equals 13 residues.

This chain joins TRBV6-1 and TRBJ1-2; D is ambiguous. The CDR3 is made up of 15 amino acids. V was cut by 2 bases and J by 0 bases, with 10 bases left in between. Looked up from germline, CDR1 is MNHNS and CDR2 is SASEGT. The CDR3 bases are TGTGCCAGCAGTGAAATGAGACTAGCTAACTATGGCTACACCTTC. It yields the protein CASSEMRLANYGYTF.

In its sample, this clone was seen a few times. The chain has TRBV2 and TRBJ2-1; 9 bases match TRBD2. Germline assignment: CDR1 SNHLY and CDR2 FYNNEI. The CDR3 is 13 residues long. The ends lost 7 bases at V and 7 bases at J; junction bases unmatched: 5. This CDR3 is CASTRLAANEQFF. CDR3 sequence (DNA): TGTGCCAGCACTCGACTAGCGGCGAATGAGCAGTTCTTC.

This clone occurred a few times. The gene calls are TRBV4-1 and TRBJ2-5; 12 bases are shared with TRBD2. J gave up 2 bases and V 3 bases, and 10 bases lay outside the gene matches. Germline lookup yields CDR1 MGHRA and CDR2 YSYEKL. The CDR3 length is 18 residues. Written as DNA, the CDR3 is TGCGCCAGCAGCCACCTAAGGGGGCTAGCGGGAGGGCAAGAGACCCAGTACTTC. Translated, it gives CASSHLRGLAGGQETQYF.

This chain connects TRBV2 to TRBJ2-3; 8 nucleotides line up with TRBD1. CDR3 length: 15 residues. The V gene's germline CDR1 is SNHLY and CDR2 FYNNEI. Losses at the gene ends were 7 bases for V and 2 bases for J; bases not matched to a gene: 8. CDR3 in DNA: TGTGCCAGCAAGGAACAGGGGGAATTCACAGATACGCAGTATTTT. This codes for CASKEQGEFTDTQYF.

CDR3 sequence reads: CASSPVWGTSSYEQYF. CDR3 nucleotide sequence: TGTGCCAGCAGCCCCGTCTGGGGGACTAGCTCCTACGAGCAGTACTTC. The J gene is TRBJ2-7, the V gene TRBV7-9, with 8 bases fitting TRBD2. V dropped 5 bases and J dropped 0; count of bases not matched to a gene: 9. This CDR3 contains 16 residues. In germline, CDR1 is SEHNR, CDR2 FQNEAQ (reference sequence). The whole variable domain, filled in from reference TRBV7-9 and TRBJ2-7, reads DTGVSQNPRHKITKRGQNVTFRCDPISEHNRLYWYRQTLGQGPEFLTYFQNEAQLEKSRLLSDRFSAERPKGSFSTLEIQRTEQGDSAMYLCASSPVWGTSSYEQYFGPGTRLTVT.

This clone was detected only a few times. The J gene is TRBJ2-2, the V gene TRBV29-1; D gene uncertain. The CDR3 covers 12 residues. V dropped 5 bases and J dropped 2 bases, with 6 bases sitting between them. Germline V gene lookup returns CDR1 SQVTM and CDR2 ANQGSEA. CDR3 sequence reads: CSVPDNTGELFF. DNA for the CDR3: TGCAGCGTTCCTGATAACACCGGGGAGCTGTTTTTT.

The chain is built from TRBV5-1 and TRBJ2-5; D is perhaps TRBD1 or TRBD2 (6 bases each). V was clipped by 6 bases and J by 5 bases, with 17 bases between them. In germline, CDR1 is SGHRS, CDR2 YFSETQ. CDR3 length equals 14 residues. The CDR3 loop is CASNWDGGLETQYF. CDR3 sequence (DNA): TGCGCCAGCAACTGGGATGGGGGGCTGGAGACCCAGTACTTC.

The J gene is TRBJ1-6, the V gene TRBV27, with 7 positions matching TRBD1. Germline trimming cut 4 bases from V and 9 bases from J; bases unmatched to any gene: 6. Germline CDR1 MNHEY, CDR2 SMNVEV (reference sequence). This CDR3 has 14 amino acids. In DNA form, the CDR3 reads TGTGCCAGCAGTTACCTGACAGGGAGTTCACCCCTCCACTTT. It encodes CASSYLTGSSPLHF.

This chain uses TRBV29-1 with TRBJ1-6; D is undetermined. The CDR3 runs 13 residues. Deletions cut 4 bases from V and 9 bases from J, with 13 bases between. From germline, CDR1 is SQVTM and CDR2 ANQGSEA. CDR3 in amino acids: CSVAGLGGSPLHF. CDR3 nucleotide sequence: TGCAGCGTTGCCGGGCTAGGCGGTTCACCCCTCCACTTT.

This chain joins TRBV25-1 and TRBJ1-4; D might be TRBD1 (5 bases). Germline-derived CDR1 and CDR2 are MGHDK and SYGVNS. The CDR3 is 15 residues long. The V end was cut by 2 bases, the J end by 2 bases, with 9 bases between. The CDR3 DNA reads TGTGCCAGCAGTGAACGGACAAGGACTAATGAAAAACTGTTTTTT. It codes for CASSERTRTNEKLFF.

The chain employs TRBV25-1 and TRBJ2-7; 7 bases are shared with TRBD1. In germline, CDR1 is MGHDK, CDR2 SYGVNS. The CDR3 consists of 13 residues. Germline trimming cut 5 bases from V and 5 bases from J; bases unmatched to any gene: 6. The CDR3 loop reads CASSIRQGHEQYF. The CDR3 bases are TGTGCCAGCAGTATTCGACAGGGCCACGAGCAGTACTTC.

The chain combines TRBV30 with TRBJ2-7, with 8 positions matching TRBD2. V shed 3 bases, J shed 1 base, and the junction held 8 bases outside the gene matches. Per germline, CDR1 GTSNPN and CDR2 SVGIG (reference sequence). This CDR3 contains 15 residues. The CDR3 coding sequence is TGTGCCTGGAGACCGGGACTAGGAGGTTCCTACGAGCAGTACTTC. Protein sequence: CAWRPGLGGSYEQYF.

This chain joins TRBV30 and TRBJ2-7; a weak D match, TRBD1 (5 bases). V was trimmed by 1 base and J by 5 bases, leaving 12 bases between them. The CDR3 has 13 amino acids. The germline CDR1 and CDR2 sequences are GTSNPN and SVGIG (reference sequence). The CDR3 DNA reads as TGTGCCTGGAGTGCCAGGGTTGCCCACGAGCAGTACTTC. Encoded protein: CAWSARVAHEQYF. The variable domain in full, completed from reference TRBV30 and TRBJ2-7, reads SQTIHQWPATLVQPVGSPLSLECTVEGTSNPNLYWYRQAAGRGLQLLFYSVGIGQISSEVPQNLSASRPQDRQFILSSKKLLLSDSGFYLCAWSARVAHEQYFGPGTRLTVT.

The chain links TRBV29-1 to TRBJ1-1; the D gene is possibly TRBD1 (5 bases). Germline CDR1 is SQVTM and CDR2 is ANQGSEA. CDR3 size: 13 residues. Deletions cut 3 bases from V and 3 bases from J, with 11 bases between. CDR3 in amino acids: CSVDRGRDTEAFF. In DNA, the CDR3 is TGCAGCGTTGATAGGGGTCGGGACACTGAAGCTTTCTTT. Supplemented by reference TRBV29-1 and TRBJ1-1, the full variable domain reads SAVISQKPSRDICQRGTSLTIQCQVDSQVTMMFWYRQQPGQSLTLIATANQGSEATYESGFVIDKFPISRPNLTFSTLTVSNMSPEDSSIYLCSVDRGRDTEAFFGQGTRLTVV.

This sequence joins TRBV6-5 and TRBJ1-4; D might be TRBD1 (5 bases). V dropped 8 bases and J dropped 3 bases, with 13 bases sitting between them. CDR3 length equals 14 residues. In germline, CDR1 is MNHEY, CDR2 SVGAGI. The CDR3 nucleotides are TGTGCCAGCGGAGGGGTTGGAGCTAATGAAAAACTGTTTTTT. Translating it yields CASGGVGANEKLFF.

This clone was picked up one time. The rearrangement joins TRBV29-1 to TRBJ1-1; maybe TRBD1 (5 bases). The V gene's germline CDR1 is SQVTM and CDR2 ANQGSEA. The CDR3 covers 13 residues. The V end was cut by 7 bases, the J end by 4 bases, with 16 bases between. This CDR3 reads CSATSGGFTEAFF. The CDR3 DNA follows: TGCAGCGCTACAAGCGGGGGGTTCACTGAAGCTTTCTTT.

The chain joins TRBV6-5 to TRBJ1-2, with D possibly being TRBD1 (5 bases). CDR1 is MNHEY and CDR2 is SVGAGI in the germline V gene. The CDR3 has 15 residues. Trimming removed 5 bases at V and 3 bases at J, with 16 bases between. The CDR3 here is CASSTVGREDYGYTF. In DNA form, the CDR3 reads TGTGCCAGCAGTACGGTCGGCAGGGAGGACTATGGCTACACCTTC.